Below, 32 T cell receptor beta chains from the same sample are listed, as sequenced in a study of Graves' ophthalmopathy and Graves' hyperthyroidism. RNA transcripts yielded amplified TCR beta CDR3 regions. The workflow started with a first-round RT-PCR run with HTBI primers and then moved on to a second-round multiplex PCR. MiXCR, run by TCRdb on the multiplex PCR reads, gives a single entry per CDR3 protein. Of roughly 1.1 million distinct CDR3 sequences listed, about 35% are singletons. The source material was peripheral blood or thyroid tissue (not recorded which). All receptors come from an adult man with Graves' hyperthyroidism.

This chain connects TRBV5-5 to TRBJ2-2; 10 bases are shared with TRBD1. Losses at the gene ends were 1 base for V and 5 bases for J; bases not matched to a gene: 8. CDR1 is SGHKS and CDR2 is YYEKEE in the germline V gene (reference sequence). CDR3 length: 17 residues. The CDR3 sequence is CASSLIPGQGLTGELFF. CDR3 nucleotides: TGTGCCAGCAGCTTGATCCCGGGACAGGGGCTTACCGGGGAGCTGTTTTTT.

This clonotype turned up a few times. The chain links TRBV25-1 to TRBJ2-7; TRBD2 aligns across 8 bases. The ends lost 0 bases at V and 4 bases at J; junction bases unmatched: 11. Looked up from germline, CDR1 is MGHDK and CDR2 is SYGVNS. The CDR3 runs to 17 residues. Here the CDR3 DNA reads TGTGCCAGCAGTGAATACGATCAGGGGACTAGACGTTACGAGCAGTACTTC. It specifies CASSEYDQGTRRYEQYF.

This clonotype was counted many times. This chain joins TRBV24-1 and TRBJ1-5; D unresolved. In germline, CDR1 is KGHDR, CDR2 SFDVKD. This CDR3 is 14 amino acids long. V was trimmed by 4 bases and J by 3 bases, leaving 9 bases between them. CDR3: CATSDGRLNQPQHF. Written as DNA, the CDR3 is TGTGCCACCAGTGACGGACGCCTCAATCAGCCCCAGCATTTT.

The chain is built from TRBV10-2 and TRBJ2-2; possible D gene TRBD1, 6 bases. CDR1 and CDR2 from the germline V gene are WSHSY and SAAADI. The CDR3 is made up of 19 amino acids. Trimming stripped 2 bases from V and 4 bases from J, with 23 bases between. The CDR3 DNA sequence: TGCGCCAGCAGTGAGCCGGACAGTCTTTTAAACTATGGCACCGGGGAGCTGTTTTTT. Protein: CASSEPDSLLNYGTGELFF.

For this clonotype: A read error is possible here, since a much larger clone lies one base away. The chain is built from TRBV20-1 and TRBJ1-5; no reliable D call. Germline V gene data show CDR1 as DFQATT and CDR2 as SNEGSKA (reference sequence). V shed 0 bases and J shed 5 bases, with 11 bases lying between them. The CDR3 sequence is 14 residues long. This CDR3 is CSARDGRDHQPQHF. The CDR3 nucleotides read TGCAGTGCTAGAGATGGCAGAGATCATCAGCCCCAGCATTTT.

This clonotype came up many times. The chain links TRBV4-3 to TRBJ1-1; no clear D gene. The length of the CDR3 is 15 residues. CDR1 is LGHNA, CDR2 YSLEER, per germline. Trimming removed 4 bases from V and 1 base from J, with 13 bases in between. In nucleotides, the CDR3 is TGCGCCAGCAGCCGCGGCCCGGATTCGAACACTGAAGCTTTCTTT. Its protein product is CASSRGPDSNTEAFF.

This clonotype was counted ten times or more. The V call is TRBV12-3 or TRBV12-4, the J call TRBJ1-2; no clear D. This CDR3 spans 11 amino acids. Trimming removed 5 bases at V and 6 bases at J, with 7 bases between. CDR3 coding DNA: TGTGCCAGCAGTGCCCACGATGGCTACACCTTC. Its protein is CASSAHDGYTF.

The sample holds a few counts of this clonotype. V is TRBV6-1 and J is TRBJ1-6; TRBD1 agrees at 10 bases. The CDR3 is made up of 17 amino acids. V dropped 0 bases and J dropped 7; count of bases not matched to a gene: 6. Germline assignment: CDR1 MNHNS and CDR2 SASEGT. This CDR3 reads CASSEALEDRGNSPLHF. CDR3 DNA sequence: TGTGCCAGCAGTGAAGCGCTCGAGGACAGGGGGAATTCACCCCTCCACTTT.

The chain carries TRBV19 and TRBJ1-2; TRBD1 matches at 7 bases. The junction had 13 bases not matched to a gene; V was cut back by 8 bases and J by 4 bases. The V gene's germline CDR1 is LNHDA and CDR2 SQIVND (reference sequence). CDR3 length equals 15 residues. In DNA form, the CDR3 reads TGTGCCAGTGGTCCCTCTCCAGGGGGATCCTATGGCTACACCTTC. This sequence encodes CASGPSPGGSYGYTF.

The CDR3 loop reads CAIKGGDGYTF. The CDR3 DNA is TGTGCCATTAAGGGCGGGGACGGCTACACCTTC. J is TRBJ1-2 and V is TRBV10-3; D possibly corresponds to TRBD1 (5 bases). The CDR3 covers 11 residues. Germline V gene data show CDR1 as ENHRY and CDR2 as SYGVKD. V was pared by 9 bases and J by 8 bases, with 13 bases between.

This clonotype was counted at least ten times. This chain links TRBV20-1 with TRBJ2-7, with no clear D. CDR1 and CDR2 from the germline V gene are DFQATT and SNEGSKA (reference sequence). V gave up 5 bases and J gave up 7 bases, with 18 bases separating them. The CDR3 is made up of 13 amino acids. CDR3 protein: CSAPWTGLREQYF. The CDR3 DNA reads as TGCAGTGCTCCCTGGACCGGGCTACGAGAGCAGTACTTC.

Many counts were recorded for this clonotype. V is TRBV10-3 and J is TRBJ1-2, with D possibly being TRBD1 (6 bases). V dropped 6 bases and J dropped 0 bases, with 20 bases sitting between them. This CDR3 is built from 17 residues. Per the germline V gene, CDR1 is ENHRY and CDR2 is SYGVKD. In DNA form, the CDR3 reads TGTGCCATCAGAGCCACAGGGCAAACAAAGTCTAACTATGGCTACACCTTC. As protein: CAIRATGQTKSNYGYTF.

This clonotype occurred a few times. The chain couples TRBV6-5 to TRBJ2-7, with 9 positions matching TRBD1. Germline V gene sequence: CDR1 MNHEY, CDR2 SVGAGI. V lost 5 bases, J lost 1 base, and 9 bases stayed unmatched. This CDR3 has 16 residues. CDR3: CASSLILDRGSYEQYF. The CDR3 bases are TGTGCCAGCAGTCTTATACTGGACAGGGGTTCCTACGAGCAGTACTTC.

V usage is TRBV14 and J usage is TRBJ1-2; D uncertain. Trimming stripped 2 bases from V and 4 bases from J, with 11 bases between. This CDR3 spans 14 amino acids. The germline V gene has CDR1 SGHDN and CDR2 FVKESK. DNA of the CDR3: TGTGCCAGCAGCCAACGTCGGGCAGCCTATGGCTACACCTTC. This gives the protein CASSQRRAAYGYTF.

In this sample, this clonotype turned up many times. The rearrangement joins TRBV12-3 or TRBV12-4 to TRBJ2-5; D call uncertain. The CDR3 consists of 15 residues. V was pared by 6 bases and J by 4 bases, with 18 bases between. The CDR3 DNA is TGTGCCAGCAGCACGCCGGGCCCCGGCGGAGAGACCCAGTACTTC. Its protein product is CASSTPGPGGETQYF.

The table lists this clonotype with many counts. The genes are TRBV19 and TRBJ1-1; D call uncertain. Germline CDR1 reads LNHDA; CDR2 reads SQIVND (reference sequence). With 3 bases removed from V and 2 bases from J, the gap between germline ends came to 16 bases. The CDR3 has 16 amino acids. CDR3 sequence: CASSMDRKGGNTEAFF. The CDR3 coding sequence is TGTGCCAGTAGTATGGATCGGAAGGGAGGAAACACTGAAGCTTTCTTT.

This CDR3 reads CASSHREEYEQYF. CDR3 DNA: TGTGCCAGCAGCCACCGGGAGGAGTACGAGCAGTACTTC. The V gene is TRBV7-9, the J gene TRBJ2-5; 7 nucleotides agree with TRBD2. The J call may be in error: the DNA end matches TRBJ2-7 better. In germline, CDR1 is SEHNR, CDR2 FQNEAQ (reference sequence). This CDR3 comprises 13 residues.

This sequence joins TRBV20-1 and TRBJ2-7; D tentatively fits TRBD1 or TRBD2 (5 bases each). Germline V gene lookup returns CDR1 DFQATT and CDR2 SNEGSKA (reference sequence). Trimming took off 5 bases at V and 3 bases at J, with 14 bases between the two ends. The CDR3 extends over 13 amino acids. As DNA, the CDR3 is TGCAGTGCTGGAGGTACAGGACTCTACGAGCAGTACTTC. It translates to CSAGGTGLYEQYF.

The chain carries TRBV7-6 and TRBJ2-7, with D perhaps TRBD2 (6 bases). V gave up 5 bases and J gave up 0 bases, with 11 bases separating them. The CDR3 contains 14 residues. Germline V gives CDR1 SGHVS, CDR2 FNYEAQ. DNA for the CDR3: TGTGCCAGCAGCCTCCTTAGCGGCTCCTACGAGCAGTACTTC. Residues: CASSLLSGSYEQYF.

J is TRBJ2-5 and V is TRBV5-1; a weak D match, TRBD1 (6 bases). The CDR3 has 15 residues. Germline values: CDR1 SGHRS, CDR2 YFSETQ. Trimming shortened V by 3 bases and J by 1 base, and 13 bases separated the two germline ends. CDR3 residues: CASSYWTDRQETQYF. CDR3 coding DNA: TGCGCCAGCAGCTACTGGACAGACCGCCAAGAGACCCAGTACTTC.

In the case of this clonotype: A junction end diverges from the germline sequence, so it may reflect a read error. V usage is TRBV7-6 and J usage is TRBJ1-1; perhaps TRBD1 as D (6 bases). Germline values: CDR1 SGHVS, CDR2 FNYEAQ. The CDR3 has 14 amino acids. CDR3 coding DNA: TGTGCCAGCAGCTTAACAGGGACGAACACTGGAGCTTTCTTT. The encoded protein is CASSLTGTNTGAFF.

This clonotype was seen at least ten times. J is TRBJ1-3 and V is TRBV12-3 or TRBV12-4; 8 bases fit TRBD1. This CDR3 is built from 14 residues. The J segment lost 2 bases and the V segment lost 6 bases, leaving 3 bases of the junction unmatched. The chain's CDR3 is CASSKDRAGNTIYF. DNA for the CDR3: TGTGCCAGCAGCAAGGACAGGGCTGGAAACACCATATATTTT.

Worth noting for this clonotype: With a much larger clone just one base away, this may be a read error. The chain uses TRBV15 and TRBJ1-1; D is unclear. V lost 2 bases and J lost 1, with 8 bases in between. The germline gives CDR1 LNHNV, CDR2 YYDKDF (reference sequence). The CDR3 runs to 14 residues. The CDR3 loop is CATSRTAGNTEAFF. DNA of the CDR3: TGTGCCACCAGCAGAACGGCAGGGAACACTGAAGCTTTCTTT.

In regard to this clonotype: At one of its ends the junction is not consistent with the germline gene, which may arise from a read error. V gene TRBV6-5 combines with J gene TRBJ1-5; TRBD1 aligns across 7 bases. Germline values: CDR1 MNHEY, CDR2 SVGAGI. CDR3 length: 13 residues. The CDR3 DNA follows: TGTACCAGCAGACAGGGTAGCAATCAGCCCCAGCATTTT. It specifies CTSRQGSNQPQHF.

This clonotype was counted many times. The chain carries TRBV12-3 or TRBV12-4 and TRBJ1-1, with 7 nucleotides matching TRBD1. This CDR3 contains 13 residues. Trimming removed 3 bases from V and 6 bases from J; junction bases left unmatched: 4. The CDR3 DNA sequence: TGTGCCAGCAGTTTCATCAGGGGGGCTGAAGCTTTCTTT. This encodes CASSFIRGAEAFF.

A remark on this clonotype: Relative to the germline gene, one junction end is altered; a read error may explain this. The CDR3 DNA follows: TGTGCCAGCAGCTTAGTCGGGACTAGCGGCCAGCGCTCCTACGAGCAGTACTTC. Its protein is CASSLVGTSGQRSYEQYF. The chain uses TRBV10-2 and TRBJ2-7, with 11 bases fitting TRBD2. The CDR3 length is 18 residues. Germline V gene sequence: CDR1 WSHSY, CDR2 SAAADI.

This clonotype showed up many times. CDR3 sequence: CATQKQGALDQPQHF. The CDR3 DNA sequence: TGTGCCACTCAAAAACAGGGGGCGCTTGATCAGCCCCAGCATTTT. The chain couples TRBV15 to TRBJ1-5, with TRBD1 matching over 9 bases. The germline gives CDR1 LNHNV, CDR2 YYDKDF (reference sequence). The V and J ends lost 9 bases and 5 bases, in that order; junction bases with no gene match: 11. The CDR3 covers 15 residues.

Comment on this clonotype: A junction boundary mismatches the germline segment, possibly from a read error. The chain employs TRBV20-1 and TRBJ2-6; the D call may be TRBD1 or TRBD2 (5 bases each). Germline assignment: CDR1 DFQATT and CDR2 SNEGSKA (reference sequence). The CDR3 runs 18 residues. The CDR3 region is CSARVFWGRAAGANVLAF. The CDR3 region has the DNA TGCAGTGCTAGAGTTTTTTGGGGGAGAGCAGCTGGGGCCAACGTCCTGGCTTTC.

Comments on this clonotype: The final CDR3 position lacks the conserved phenylalanine or tryptophan, pointing to a likely read error. The DNA is omitted, as the CDR3 cannot be located on it reliably, and the CDR3 follows TCRdb's listing. The rearrangement uses TRBV7-2 and TRBJ2-3; whether TRBD2, the table's D call, matches the DNA was not checked. Germline V CDR1 and CDR2: SGHTA, FQGNSA. The CDR3 length equals 14 residues, ends included. The CDR3 is CASSTRAGAGGPQL.

In its sample, this clonotype was seen once. This chain links TRBV29-1 with TRBJ2-5; TRBD1 might be the D (6 bases). V was cut by 4 bases and J by 2 bases, with 17 bases left in between. Germline V gene sequence: CDR1 SQVTM, CDR2 ANQGSEA. This CDR3 is 15 amino acids long. The CDR3 bases are TGCAGCGTTGTTTGGGTTGGGGGCGAGCAAGAGACCCAGTACTTC. This translates into CSVVWVGGEQETQYF. The full variable domain, completed using reference TRBV29-1 and TRBJ2-5, is SAVISQKPSRDICQRGTSLTIQCQVDSQVTMMFWYRQQPGQSLTLIATANQGSEATYESGFVIDKFPISRPNLTFSTLTVSNMSPEDSSIYLCSVVWVGGEQETQYFGPGTRLLVL.

The chain has TRBV20-1 and TRBJ2-2; 12 bases are shared with TRBD1. The CDR3 runs to 15 residues. Germline V lookup: CDR1 DFQATT, CDR2 SNEGSKA (reference sequence). V lost 5 bases to trimming and J lost 6 bases; unmatched junction nucleotides: 7. CDR3 sequence reads: CSALRGQGASGELFF. CDR3 bases: TGCAGTGCTCTCCGGGGACAGGGGGCTTCCGGGGAGCTGTTTTTT.

This clonotype came up a few times. The chain carries TRBV6-1 and TRBJ1-5; 7 bases map to TRBD1. This CDR3 comprises 17 residues. Germline CDR1 and CDR2: MNHNS and SASEGT. The junction had 16 bases not matched to a gene; V was cut back by 9 bases and J by 2 bases. The chain's CDR3 is CASRTRQGPVRNQPQHF. CDR3 DNA sequence: TGTGCCAGTAGAACCCGACAGGGACCAGTCCGCAATCAGCCCCAGCATTTT.